This TCR beta chain was recorded in a study of blood T cell repertoires in COVID-19. Germline V gene lookup returns CDR1 SGDLS and CDR2 YYNGEE. The length of the CDR3 is 15 residues. The V end lost 0 bases, the J end lost 4 bases, and 13 bases lay between the germline ends. Generated by immunoSEQ multiplex PCR, the TCRdb table keeps only in-frame clones and is missing some. In the table there are more than 250,000 clones, roughly 86% of which are singletons. Sequencing was performed on peripheral blood. The sequence came from a human donor in a cohort sampled during active COVID-19. The chain carries TRBV9 and TRBJ1-2, with TRBD1 as a possible D gene (6 bases). CDR3 DNA: TGTGCCAGCAGCGTAGGTGGAGGGGGGGCCTATGGCTACACCTTC. Protein sequence: CASSVGGGGAYGYTF.